This is a list of T cell receptor beta chains from one sample in a study of OX40 agonist ivuxolimab in advanced cancers. Using immunoSEQ multiplex PCR, the repertoire was profiled, and TCRdb retains in-frame clones only, with some absent. The table lists about 21,000 clones, about 80% of them singletons, with 30% in the top ten. The sample consisted of CD4+ or CD8+ T cells sorted from blood, taken in a trial of the OX40 agonist ivuxolimab. The receptors were sampled from an adult with an advanced solid tumor such as melanoma, head and neck, liver or kidney cancer. Each CDR3 is given with its conserved first and last residue. The order of the fields is CDR3 DNA, CDR3 protein, J gene, V gene, D gene, clone size. D genes are given only for firm matches. Only some rows state a clone size, as once, few, many or a class for expanded clones.

cdr3_nt: TGCGCCAGCAGCTTGGAGCAGGGCCCTAATGAAAAACTGTTTTTT; cdr3_aa: CASSLEQGPNEKLFF; j_call: TRBJ1-4; v_call: TRBV5-1; d_call: -; clone_size: -
cdr3_nt: TGCAGCGTGGGGACAGGGGGCGAGGATCAGCCCCAGCATTTT; cdr3_aa: CSVGTGGEDQPQHF; j_call: TRBJ1-5; v_call: TRBV29-1; d_call: TRBD1; clone_size: -
cdr3_nt: TGTGCCAGCAGCGTTAGCGGGGGGTCGGGGGAGACCCAGTACTTC; cdr3_aa: CASSVSGGSGETQYF; j_call: TRBJ2-5; v_call: TRBV9; d_call: TRBD2; clone_size: once
cdr3_nt: TGTGCCAGCTCACAGCCCCCTTTCGACACTGAAGCTTTCTTT; cdr3_aa: CASSQPPFDTEAFF; j_call: TRBJ1-1; v_call: TRBV18; d_call: -; clone_size: -
cdr3_nt: TGTGCCAGCAGTTTTAGGACAGGGGGCTATGGCTACACCTTC; cdr3_aa: CASSFRTGGYGYTF; j_call: TRBJ1-2; v_call: TRBV6-6; d_call: TRBD1; clone_size: -
cdr3_nt: TGTGCCAGCAGCTCAACGACTTGGACAGCCTATAGCAATCAGCCCCAGCATTTT; cdr3_aa: CASSSTTWTAYSNQPQHF; j_call: TRBJ1-5; v_call: TRBV7-8; d_call: -; clone_size: -
cdr3_nt: TGCGCCAGCAGCGACGGCGGGACAGGGCGGACCGGGGAGCTGTTTTTT; cdr3_aa: CASSDGGTGRTGELFF; j_call: TRBJ2-2; v_call: TRBV5-1; d_call: TRBD1; clone_size: -
cdr3_nt: TGTGCCAGCAGTTACTCGAAAGGGCTCCAGCCCCAGCATTTT; cdr3_aa: CASSYSKGLQPQHF; j_call: TRBJ1-5; v_call: TRBV6-5; d_call: -; clone_size: -
cdr3_nt: TGTGCCAGCAGCGTAGACAGGACTAATGAAAAACTGTTTTTT; cdr3_aa: CASSVDRTNEKLFF; j_call: TRBJ1-4; v_call: TRBV7-9; d_call: -; clone_size: few
cdr3_nt: TGTGCCAGCAGCGTAGATGGGACAGGGGTTACAGCCAAAAACATTCAGTACTTC; cdr3_aa: CASSVDGTGVTAKNIQYF; j_call: TRBJ2-4; v_call: TRBV9; d_call: TRBD1; clone_size: -
cdr3_nt: TGTGCCAGCAGTCCCGCCACGGGGGGGACTGGGGAGCAGTACTTC; cdr3_aa: CASSPATGGTGEQYF; j_call: TRBJ2-7; v_call: TRBV28; d_call: TRBD2; clone_size: once
cdr3_nt: TGTGCCAGCAGCTTGACGGGGGGCGATGAGCAGTTCTTC; cdr3_aa: CASSLTGGDEQFF; j_call: TRBJ2-1; v_call: TRBV5-4; d_call: -; clone_size: -
cdr3_nt: TGTGCCAGCAGTTGGTGGGGAGAGAACACTGAAGCTTTCTTT; cdr3_aa: CASSWWGENTEAFF; j_call: TRBJ1-1; v_call: TRBV27; d_call: -; clone_size: -
cdr3_nt: TGTGCCAGCAGCTTGGGGGGAACAGGGAATGAAAAACTGTTTTTT; cdr3_aa: CASSLGGTGNEKLFF; j_call: TRBJ1-4; v_call: TRBV5-6; d_call: -; clone_size: -
cdr3_nt: TGTGCCAGCAGCTTCTCTAGCGGGGGTTTGTTCTTC; cdr3_aa: CASSFSSGGLFF; j_call: TRBJ2-1; v_call: TRBV9; d_call: TRBD2; clone_size: -
cdr3_nt: TGTGCCAGCAGCCGGGACAGGGACAACAATGAGCAGTTCTTC; cdr3_aa: CASSRDRDNNEQFF; j_call: TRBJ2-1; v_call: TRBV7-9; d_call: TRBD1; clone_size: -
cdr3_nt: TGTGCCAGCAGCCTGGACGGTTTTAGCAATCAGCCCCAGCATTTT; cdr3_aa: CASSLDGFSNQPQHF; j_call: TRBJ1-5; v_call: TRBV7-6; d_call: -; clone_size: -
cdr3_nt: TGTGCCAGCAGTTTCGTGTTGGACCAAAATGAGCAGTTCTTC; cdr3_aa: CASSFVLDQNEQFF; j_call: TRBJ2-1; v_call: TRBV28; d_call: -; clone_size: few
cdr3_nt: TGCGCCAGCCTACCGGGACAGGGTTCCGGGGCCAACGTCCTGACTTTC; cdr3_aa: CASLPGQGSGANVLTF; j_call: TRBJ2-6; v_call: TRBV5-1; d_call: TRBD1; clone_size: -
cdr3_nt: TGTGCCAGCAGTGATTTTTCGGGGGGAGGCGAGCAGTACTTC; cdr3_aa: CASSDFSGGGEQYF; j_call: TRBJ2-7; v_call: TRBV6-1; d_call: TRBD2; clone_size: -
cdr3_nt: TGCGCCAGCAGCTTCCGGGACACCTATGGCTACACCTTC; cdr3_aa: CASSFRDTYGYTF; j_call: TRBJ1-2; v_call: TRBV5-1; d_call: -; clone_size: -
cdr3_nt: TGTGCCAGCAGCCCTGGACAGGCGTACTATGGCTACACCTTC; cdr3_aa: CASSPGQAYYGYTF; j_call: TRBJ1-2; v_call: TRBV11-2; d_call: TRBD1; clone_size: -
cdr3_nt: TGCGCCAGCAGCTTGAGGGAAGCCACTGAAGCTTTCTTT; cdr3_aa: CASSLREATEAFF; j_call: TRBJ1-1; v_call: TRBV5-1; d_call: -; clone_size: -
cdr3_nt: TGCGCCAGCAGCCAGAACAGGCCCCAGGGTGAAAAACTGTTTTTT; cdr3_aa: CASSQNRPQGEKLFF; j_call: TRBJ1-4; v_call: TRBV5-1; d_call: -; clone_size: -
cdr3_nt: TGTGCCAGTAGTGGACCTCCCGGGGCCAGCAATCAGCCCCAGCATTTT; cdr3_aa: CASSGPPGASNQPQHF; j_call: TRBJ1-5; v_call: TRBV19; d_call: -; clone_size: few
cdr3_nt: TGTGCCAGTAGTATATCGGACAGGGGGCTCCCCTACGAGCAGTACTTC; cdr3_aa: CASSISDRGLPYEQYF; j_call: TRBJ2-7; v_call: TRBV19; d_call: TRBD1; clone_size: medium-sized
cdr3_nt: TGCAGCGTTGTTGGGGGCGAATACGAGCAGTACTTC; cdr3_aa: CSVVGGEYEQYF; j_call: TRBJ2-7; v_call: TRBV29-1; d_call: -; clone_size: few
cdr3_nt: TGTGCCAGCAGCGTAGCTATAGGGGGACAAGGGTATAACACTGAAGCTTTCTTT; cdr3_aa: CASSVAIGGQGYNTEAFF; j_call: TRBJ1-1; v_call: TRBV9; d_call: -; clone_size: -
cdr3_nt: TGTGCCAGCAGCTCAGGAGGCGTGCAGTACTTC; cdr3_aa: CASSSGGVQYF; j_call: TRBJ2-7; v_call: TRBV7-2; d_call: -; clone_size: -
cdr3_nt: TGCGCCAGCAGCTCCTCCAGTCTAATGAACACTGAAGCTTTCTTT; cdr3_aa: CASSSSSLMNTEAFF; j_call: TRBJ1-1; v_call: TRBV5-1; d_call: -; clone_size: -
cdr3_nt: TGCGCCAGCAGCACCGGGACAGGTTTAAATGAGCAGTTCTTC; cdr3_aa: CASSTGTGLNEQFF; j_call: TRBJ2-1; v_call: TRBV5-1; d_call: TRBD1; clone_size: -
cdr3_nt: TGTGCCAGTAGTCCTCGGACTGGGAACACTGAAGCTTTCTTT; cdr3_aa: CASSPRTGNTEAFF; j_call: TRBJ1-1; v_call: TRBV19; d_call: -; clone_size: -
cdr3_nt: TGCGCCAGCAGGTTACAGGCAGCTGGAAACACCATATATTTT; cdr3_aa: CASRLQAAGNTIYF; j_call: TRBJ1-3; v_call: TRBV23-1; d_call: -; clone_size: medium-sized
cdr3_nt: TGTGCCAGCAGCTTGGGGGACAGGCTTGCGGAGCAGTACTTC; cdr3_aa: CASSLGDRLAEQYF; j_call: TRBJ2-7; v_call: TRBV5-8; d_call: TRBD1; clone_size: few
cdr3_nt: TGTGCCAGCAGCTTAATTCTTACAGGGAGCTACACTGAAGCTTTCTTT; cdr3_aa: CASSLILTGSYTEAFF; j_call: TRBJ1-1; v_call: TRBV7-3; d_call: -; clone_size: -
cdr3_nt: TGCGCCAGCAGCCAAGGAGGCGGTGCAGGGGTTAGCAATCAGCCCCAGCATTTT; cdr3_aa: CASSQGGGAGVSNQPQHF; j_call: TRBJ1-5; v_call: TRBV4-1; d_call: -; clone_size: once
cdr3_nt: TGTGCCAGCAGCACATCGACAGGGACCTACAATGAGCAGTTCTTC; cdr3_aa: CASSTSTGTYNEQFF; j_call: TRBJ2-1; v_call: TRBV7-2; d_call: TRBD1; clone_size: once
cdr3_nt: TGTGCCTGGAGTCGGCCGGGGCAGTTCAATCAGCCCCAGCATTTT; cdr3_aa: CAWSRPGQFNQPQHF; j_call: TRBJ1-5; v_call: TRBV30; d_call: -; clone_size: -
cdr3_nt: TGTGCCAGCAGTTTAATTAGTATCACAGATACGCAGTATTTT; cdr3_aa: CASSLISITDTQYF; j_call: TRBJ2-3; v_call: TRBV28; d_call: -; clone_size: -
cdr3_nt: TGTGCCAGTACCTTATACCTCCCTAGCGGCACGAACACCGGGGAGCTGTTTTTT; cdr3_aa: CASTLYLPSGTNTGELFF; j_call: TRBJ2-2; v_call: TRBV19; d_call: TRBD2; clone_size: -
cdr3_nt: TGTGCCAGCCGTGGGGTGGAGACCCAGTACTTC; cdr3_aa: CASRGVETQYF; j_call: TRBJ2-5; v_call: TRBV6-1; d_call: -; clone_size: -
cdr3_nt: TGTGCCAGCAGTGAAAGTTTGCGCCCCCTCAATCAGCCCCAGCATTTT; cdr3_aa: CASSESLRPLNQPQHF; j_call: TRBJ1-5; v_call: TRBV6-1; d_call: -; clone_size: -
cdr3_nt: TGTGCCAGCAGCAGTGGCCGAAGCGGAACTAATGAAAAACTGTTTTTT; cdr3_aa: CASSSGRSGTNEKLFF; j_call: TRBJ1-4; v_call: TRBV28; d_call: -; clone_size: -
cdr3_nt: TGTGCCAGCGGACCCGGACAGGGGACTCAGCCCCAGCATTTT; cdr3_aa: CASGPGQGTQPQHF; j_call: TRBJ1-5; v_call: TRBV28; d_call: TRBD1; clone_size: -
cdr3_nt: TGTGCCAGCAGCGAGGAATCCCGCGGAAACACCATATATTTT; cdr3_aa: CASSEESRGNTIYF; j_call: TRBJ1-3; v_call: TRBV5-6; d_call: -; clone_size: -
cdr3_nt: TGTGCCAGCACCCCGGGGACTGAAGCTTTCTTT; cdr3_aa: CASTPGTEAFF; j_call: TRBJ1-1; v_call: TRBV28; d_call: -; clone_size: once
cdr3_nt: TGTGCCAGCAGTTACTCGATTTCCTACGAGCAGTACTTC; cdr3_aa: CASSYSISYEQYF; j_call: TRBJ2-7; v_call: TRBV6-5; d_call: -; clone_size: -
cdr3_nt: TGTGCCAGTACAAGTCAGGGCAATCAGCCCCAGCATTTT; cdr3_aa: CASTSQGNQPQHF; j_call: TRBJ1-5; v_call: TRBV19; d_call: -; clone_size: -
cdr3_nt: TGTGCCAGCAGCTTTGGGGGGCCAGTAGGCACTGAAGCTTTCTTT; cdr3_aa: CASSFGGPVGTEAFF; j_call: TRBJ1-1; v_call: TRBV5-6; d_call: -; clone_size: -
cdr3_nt: TGTGCCATCAGTGAGAACCTAGCGGGAGGGGTTGGGTCCTACGAGCAGTACTTC; cdr3_aa: CAISENLAGGVGSYEQYF; j_call: TRBJ2-7; v_call: TRBV10-3; d_call: TRBD2; clone_size: -
cdr3_nt: TGTGCCAGTATCCCCGACAGGGCTGGAAACACCATATATTTT; cdr3_aa: CASIPDRAGNTIYF; j_call: TRBJ1-3; v_call: TRBV19; d_call: TRBD1; clone_size: once
cdr3_nt: TGTGCCAGCAGGAGGACAGCAAGTCTAAATGAAAAACTGTTTTTT; cdr3_aa: CASRRTASLNEKLFF; j_call: TRBJ1-4; v_call: TRBV6-5; d_call: -; clone_size: -
cdr3_nt: TGTGCCAGCAGCTTACAGAGTGATGGGACTGAAGCTTTCTTT; cdr3_aa: CASSLQSDGTEAFF; j_call: TRBJ1-1; v_call: TRBV7-9; d_call: -; clone_size: -